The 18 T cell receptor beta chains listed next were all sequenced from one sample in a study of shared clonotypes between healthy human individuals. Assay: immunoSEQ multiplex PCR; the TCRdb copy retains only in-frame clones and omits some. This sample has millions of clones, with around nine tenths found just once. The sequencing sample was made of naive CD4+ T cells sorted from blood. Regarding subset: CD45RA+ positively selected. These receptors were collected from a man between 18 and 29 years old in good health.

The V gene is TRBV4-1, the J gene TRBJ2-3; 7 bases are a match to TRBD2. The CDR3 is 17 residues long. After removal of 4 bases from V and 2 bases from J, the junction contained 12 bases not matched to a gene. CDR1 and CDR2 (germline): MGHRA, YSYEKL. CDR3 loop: CASSLTGASGITDTQYF. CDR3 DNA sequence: TGCGCCAGCAGCCTCACTGGGGCCAGCGGGATCACAGATACGCAGTATTTT.

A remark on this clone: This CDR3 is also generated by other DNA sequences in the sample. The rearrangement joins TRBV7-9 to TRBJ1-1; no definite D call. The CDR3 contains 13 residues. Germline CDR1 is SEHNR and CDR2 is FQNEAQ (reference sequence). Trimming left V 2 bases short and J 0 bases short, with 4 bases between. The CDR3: CASSLSVNTEAFF. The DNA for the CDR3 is TGTGCCAGCAGCTTAAGCGTGAACACTGAAGCTTTCTTT.

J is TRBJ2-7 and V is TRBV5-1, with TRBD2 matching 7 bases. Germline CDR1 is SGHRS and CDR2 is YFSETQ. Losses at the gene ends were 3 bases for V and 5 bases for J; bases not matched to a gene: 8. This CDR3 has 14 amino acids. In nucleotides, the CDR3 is TGCGCCAGCAGCTCTACTAGCGCCGGTCACGAGCAGTACTTC. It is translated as CASSSTSAGHEQYF.

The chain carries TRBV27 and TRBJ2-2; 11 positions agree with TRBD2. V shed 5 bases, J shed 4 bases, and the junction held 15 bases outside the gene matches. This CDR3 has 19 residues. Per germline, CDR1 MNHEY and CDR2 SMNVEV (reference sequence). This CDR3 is CASSPPVLAGGPSTGELFF. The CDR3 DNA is TGTGCCAGCAGTCCGCCAGTTTTAGCGGGAGGGCCTAGCACCGGGGAGCTGTTTTTT.

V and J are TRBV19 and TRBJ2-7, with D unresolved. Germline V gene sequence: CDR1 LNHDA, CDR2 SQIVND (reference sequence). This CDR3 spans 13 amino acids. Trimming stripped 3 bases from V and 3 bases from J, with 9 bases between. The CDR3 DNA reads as TGTGCCAGTAGTATGGGGTCGCGCTACGAGCAGTACTTC. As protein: CASSMGSRYEQYF. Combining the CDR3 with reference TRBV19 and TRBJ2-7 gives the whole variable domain DGGITQSPKYLFRKEGQNVTLSCEQNLNHDAMYWYRQDPGQGLRLIYYSQIVNDFQKGDIAEGYSVSREKKESFPLTVTSAQKNPTAFYLCASSMGSRYEQYFGPGTRLTVT.

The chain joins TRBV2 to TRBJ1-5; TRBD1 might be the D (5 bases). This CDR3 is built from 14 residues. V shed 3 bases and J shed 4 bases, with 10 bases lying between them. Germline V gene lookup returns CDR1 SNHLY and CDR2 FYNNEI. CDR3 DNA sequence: TGTGCCAGCAGTGAGAGAGGGGTTAATCAGCCCCAGCATTTT. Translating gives CASSERGVNQPQHF. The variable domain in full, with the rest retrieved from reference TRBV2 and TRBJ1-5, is EPEVTQTPSHQVTQMGQEVILRCVPISNHLYFYWYRQILGQKVEFLVSFYNNEISEKSEIFDDQFSVERPDGSNFTLKIRSTKLEDSAMYFCASSERGVNQPQHFGDGTRLSIL.

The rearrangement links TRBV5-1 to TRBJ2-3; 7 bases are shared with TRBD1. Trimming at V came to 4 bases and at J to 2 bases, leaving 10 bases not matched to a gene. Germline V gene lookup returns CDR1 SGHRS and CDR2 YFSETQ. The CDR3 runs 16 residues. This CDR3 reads CASSLNPGQNTDTQYF. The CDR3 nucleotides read TGCGCCAGCAGCCTGAATCCGGGACAGAACACAGATACGCAGTATTTT.

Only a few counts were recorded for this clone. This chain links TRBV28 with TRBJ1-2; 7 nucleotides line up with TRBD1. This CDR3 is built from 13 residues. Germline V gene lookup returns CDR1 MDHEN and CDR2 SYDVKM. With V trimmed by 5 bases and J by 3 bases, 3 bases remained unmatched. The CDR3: CASSPGQDYGYTF. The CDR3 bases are TGTGCCAGCAGTCCCGGACAGGACTATGGCTACACCTTC.

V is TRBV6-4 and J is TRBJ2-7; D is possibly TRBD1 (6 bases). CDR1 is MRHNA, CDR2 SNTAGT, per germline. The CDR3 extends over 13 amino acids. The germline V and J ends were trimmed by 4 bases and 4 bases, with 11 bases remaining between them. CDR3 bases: TGTGCCAGCAGTGTAGGCAGGGGTTACGAGCAGTACTTC. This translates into CASSVGRGYEQYF.

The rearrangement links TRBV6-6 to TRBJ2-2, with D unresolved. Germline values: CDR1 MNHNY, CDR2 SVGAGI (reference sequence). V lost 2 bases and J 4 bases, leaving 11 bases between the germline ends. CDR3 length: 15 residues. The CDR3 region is CASSYVVTFTGELFF. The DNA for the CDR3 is TGTGCCAGCAGTTACGTGGTGACATTCACCGGGGAGCTGTTTTTT.

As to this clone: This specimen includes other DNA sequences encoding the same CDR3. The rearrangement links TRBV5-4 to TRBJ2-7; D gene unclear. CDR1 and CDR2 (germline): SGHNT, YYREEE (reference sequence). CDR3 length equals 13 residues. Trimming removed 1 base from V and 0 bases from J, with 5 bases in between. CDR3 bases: TGTGCCAGCAGCTTGCGGAGCTCCTACGAGCAGTACTTC. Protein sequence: CASSLRSSYEQYF. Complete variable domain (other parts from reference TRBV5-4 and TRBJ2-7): ETGVTQSPTHLIKTRGQQVTLRCSSQSGHNTVSWYQQALGQGPQFIFQYYREEENGRGNFPPRFSGLQFPNYSSELNVNALELDDSALYLCASSLRSSYEQYFGPGTRLTVT.

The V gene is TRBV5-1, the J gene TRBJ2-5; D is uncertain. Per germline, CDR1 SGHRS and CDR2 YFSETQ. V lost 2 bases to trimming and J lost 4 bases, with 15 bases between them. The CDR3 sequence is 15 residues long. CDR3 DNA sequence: TGCGCCAGCAGCTTTTCGTCCTCTCTGGGAGAGACCCAGTACTTC. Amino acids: CASSFSSSLGETQYF.

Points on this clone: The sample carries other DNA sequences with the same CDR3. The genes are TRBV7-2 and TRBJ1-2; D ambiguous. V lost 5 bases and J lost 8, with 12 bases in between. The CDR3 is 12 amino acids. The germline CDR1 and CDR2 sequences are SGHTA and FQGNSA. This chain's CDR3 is CASSPGVGGYTF. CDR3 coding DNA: TGTGCCAGCAGCCCCGGGGTTGGGGGCTACACCTTC.

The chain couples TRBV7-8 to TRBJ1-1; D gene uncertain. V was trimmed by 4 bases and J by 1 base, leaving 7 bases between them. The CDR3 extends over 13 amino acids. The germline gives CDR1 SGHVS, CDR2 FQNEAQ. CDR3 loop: CASSYTRNTEAFF. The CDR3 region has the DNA TGTGCCAGCAGCTACACAAGGAACACTGAAGCTTTCTTT.

The CDR3 sequence: CASKRGPYGYTF. The CDR3, as DNA: TGTGCCAGCAAGAGGGGCCCCTATGGCTACACCTTC. The chain links TRBV21-1 to TRBJ1-2. TRBV21-1 is annotated as a pseudogene. The CDR3 contains 12 residues.

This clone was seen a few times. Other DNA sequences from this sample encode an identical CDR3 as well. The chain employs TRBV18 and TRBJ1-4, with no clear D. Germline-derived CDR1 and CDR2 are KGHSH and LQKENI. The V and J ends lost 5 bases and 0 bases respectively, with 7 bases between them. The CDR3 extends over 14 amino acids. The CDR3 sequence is CASSSGTTNEKLFF. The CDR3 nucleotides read TGTGCCAGCTCATCCGGGACAACTAATGAAAAACTGTTTTTT. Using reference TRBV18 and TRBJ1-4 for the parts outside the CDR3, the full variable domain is NAGVMQNPRHLVRRRGQEARLRCSPMKGHSHVYWYRQLPEEGLKFMVYLQKENIIDESGMPKERFSAEFPKEGPSILRIQQVVRGDSAAYFCASSSGTTNEKLFFGSGTQLSVL.

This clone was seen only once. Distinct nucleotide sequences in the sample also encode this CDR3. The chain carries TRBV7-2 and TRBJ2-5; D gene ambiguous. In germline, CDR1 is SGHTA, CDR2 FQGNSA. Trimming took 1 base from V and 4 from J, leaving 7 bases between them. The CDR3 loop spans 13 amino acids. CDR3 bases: TGTGCCAGCAGCTTAGGCCGTAGAGAGACCCAGTACTTC. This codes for CASSLGRRETQYF.

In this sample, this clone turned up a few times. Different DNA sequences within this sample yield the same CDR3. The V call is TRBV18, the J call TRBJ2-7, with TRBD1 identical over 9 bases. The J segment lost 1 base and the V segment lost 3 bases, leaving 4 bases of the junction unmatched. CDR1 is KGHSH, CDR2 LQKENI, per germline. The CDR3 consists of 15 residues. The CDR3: CASSPGTGTSYEQYF. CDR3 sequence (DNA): TGTGCCAGCTCACCCGGGACAGGGACTTCCTACGAGCAGTACTTC. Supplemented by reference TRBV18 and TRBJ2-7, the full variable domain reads NAGVMQNPRHLVRRRGQEARLRCSPMKGHSHVYWYRQLPEEGLKFMVYLQKENIIDESGMPKERFSAEFPKEGPSILRIQQVVRGDSAAYFCASSPGTGTSYEQYFGPGTRLTVT.